The clone carrying this T cell receptor (beta chain) was picked up many times. Time point indicated: newly diagnosed GD, antithyroid drugs for less than 3 months. Extracted PBMC RNA gave rise to the TCR library. Relying on iRepertoire HTBI primers and Arm-PCR of CDR3 regions, the team built TCR beta libraries. TCRdb used MiXCR to reprocess the multiplex PCR reads, holding one entry per CDR3 protein. Of 540,000 or so distinct CDR3 sequences listed, roughly 13% were seen once; the top ten hold roughly 10%. This entry comes from a study of regulatory T cells in long-lasting Graves disease. This sample was shared with a second study, whose subject was T cells in Graves' hyperthyroidism and ophthalmopathy. That investigation notes: For Graves' hyperthyroidism to be stable, ophthalmopathy could not progress within 18 months. Patients with ophthalmopathy were separated from those with stable hyperthyroidism by a 13 V-J model.

This clonotype originated in a man aged 25-45 years with Graves disease. The specimen was peripheral blood mononuclear cells (PBMCs), collected at new diagnosis, from a patient treated with antithyroid drugs.

The CDR3 nucleotides read TGTGCCAGCAGTGAAACGGGGCAGCAGCCCCAGCATTTT. Amino acid sequence: CASSETGQQPQHF. V gene TRBV2 combines with J gene TRBJ1-5, with D possibly TRBD1 on 5 matching bases. Germline V lookup: CDR1 SNHLY, CDR2 FYNNEI. The CDR3 runs to 13 residues. Trimming left V 2 bases short and J 7 bases short, with 9 bases between.